Below are 30 T cell receptor beta chains sequenced from a single sample in a study of cytomegalovirus exposure and HLA in healthy donors. In the PCR, 60 Vbeta and 13 Jbeta primers were used. Sequenced by immunoSEQ multiplex PCR; TCRdb stores in-frame clones only, minus some. The table shows 200,000 to 250,000 clones, with around 80% occurring only once. Sequenced sample: PBMCs. The receptor set was obtained from a woman between 40 and 50 years old in good health and CMV-seronegative.

The V gene is TRBV11-2, the J gene TRBJ1-5; 7 bases line up with TRBD1. From germline, CDR1 is SGHAT and CDR2 FQNNGV. V gave up 6 bases and J gave up 7 bases; unmatched junction bases: 9. This CDR3 is 14 amino acids long. CDR3 region: CASSYGTAQQPQHF. The CDR3 bases are TGTGCCAGCAGTTATGGGACAGCGCAGCAGCCCCAGCATTTT. Filled out from reference TRBV11-2 and TRBJ1-5, the complete variable domain reads EAGVAQSPRYKIIEKRQSVAFWCNPISGHATLYWYQQILGQGPKLLIQFQNNGVVDDSQLPKDRFSAERLKGVDSTLKIQPAKLEDSAVYLCASSYGTAQQPQHFGDGTRLSIL.

The chain combines TRBV5-1 with TRBJ1-1, with 8 bases aligning to TRBD1. J was trimmed by 3 bases and V by 3 bases; bases with no gene match: 7. The germline V gene encodes CDR1 SGHRS and CDR2 YFSETQ. CDR3 length: 15 residues. CDR3 sequence (DNA): TGCGCCAGCAGCTCCCGGACAGGGCGCGACACTGAAGCTTTCTTT. Translating it yields CASSSRTGRDTEAFF.

V is TRBV27 and J is TRBJ1-5; D is possibly TRBD1 (6 bases). Trimming cost V 4 bases and J 0 bases, with 22 bases left between them. CDR1 and CDR2 from the germline V gene are MNHEY and SMNVEV (reference sequence). This CDR3 is 19 amino acids long. CDR3 residues: CASSSVSQGILYSNQPQHF. Written as DNA, the CDR3 is TGTGCCAGCAGTTCCGTGTCTCAGGGGATCCTTTATAGCAATCAGCCCCAGCATTTT.

This chain connects TRBV15 to TRBJ2-7, with a tentative D call TRBD1 (5 bases). The V and J ends lost 0 bases and 6 bases respectively, with 12 bases between them. The germline V gene encodes CDR1 LNHNV and CDR2 YYDKDF (reference sequence). The CDR3 covers 14 residues. The CDR3 sequence is CATSRDWAGPEQYF. In DNA form, the CDR3 reads TGTGCCACCAGCAGAGATTGGGCAGGGCCCGAGCAGTACTTC.

This clone was observed a handful of times. This chain joins TRBV5-4 and TRBJ2-7; 8 nucleotides line up with TRBD1. Germline V gene data show CDR1 as SGHNT and CDR2 as YYREEE (reference sequence). CDR3 size: 14 residues. V gave up 4 bases and J gave up 5 bases; unmatched junction bases: 8. Written as DNA, the CDR3 is TGTGCCAGCAGCGCGCAGGGGGCAGGGAACGAGCAGTACTTC. Residues: CASSAQGAGNEQYF.

The chain has TRBV4-1 and TRBJ1-5, with 9 bases aligning to TRBD1. Trimming took 2 bases from V and 5 from J; bases not matched to a gene: 7. Germline CDR1 is MGHRA and CDR2 is YSYEKL. The CDR3 loop spans 16 amino acids. The CDR3 DNA is TGCGCCAGCAGCCAATACGGGGACAGGGTTGATCAGCCCCAGCATTTT. Translating gives CASSQYGDRVDQPQHF.

The chain couples TRBV9 to TRBJ2-6; TRBD1 is a possible D gene (6 bases). Germline V gene data show CDR1 as SGDLS and CDR2 as YYNGEE. CDR3 size: 18 residues. The V end was cut by 2 bases, the J end by 0 bases, with 15 bases between. This chain's CDR3 is CASSVGTIPVSGANVLTF. The CDR3 region has the DNA TGTGCCAGCAGCGTGGGGACAATTCCGGTCTCTGGGGCCAACGTCCTGACTTTC.

The chain recombines TRBV7-9 with TRBJ2-2; no reliable D call. V lost 5 bases and J lost 4, with 14 bases in between. Germline loops: CDR1 SEHNR, CDR2 FQNEAQ (reference sequence). The CDR3 extends over 15 amino acids. The CDR3 protein is CASSPWLDLTGELFF. CDR3 coding DNA: TGTGCCAGCAGCCCGTGGCTAGACCTCACCGGGGAGCTGTTTTTT. Looking up the rest from reference TRBV7-9 and TRBJ2-2 gives the full variable domain: DTGVSQNPRHKITKRGQNVTFRCDPISEHNRLYWYRQTLGQGPEFLTYFQNEAQLEKSRLLSDRFSAERPKGSFSTLEIQRTEQGDSAMYLCASSPWLDLTGELFFGEGSRLTVL.

The rearrangement links TRBV19 to TRBJ1-1; no firm D call. The CDR3 loop spans 13 amino acids. Deletions cut 0 bases from V and 5 bases from J, with 7 bases between. Germline-derived CDR1 and CDR2 are LNHDA and SQIVND (reference sequence). CDR3 sequence: CASSIDWRTEAFF. The CDR3 coding sequence is TGTGCCAGTAGTATAGATTGGAGGACTGAAGCTTTCTTT.

The V and J genes are TRBV7-2 and TRBJ2-2, with a possible D match to TRBD2 (5 bases). Looked up from germline, CDR1 is SGHTA and CDR2 is FQGNSA. The CDR3 has 13 residues. Between the trimmed V and J ends, which lost 4 bases and 8 bases, there was a span of 11 bases. CDR3 protein: CASSSDSWGELFF. The CDR3 coding sequence is TGTGCCAGCAGCTCGGACTCGTGGGGGGAGCTGTTTTTT.

CDR3 sequence: CASSLLRLAGSTGELFF. CDR3 bases: TGCGCCAGCAGCTTATTAAGACTAGCGGGGAGCACCGGGGAGCTGTTTTTT. V and J are TRBV5-1 and TRBJ2-2; 11 nucleotides align to TRBD2. The trim removed 2 bases at V and 4 bases at J, leaving 7 bases unmatched. The CDR3 is 17 residues long. The germline CDR1 and CDR2 sequences are SGHRS and YFSETQ.

V gene TRBV7-9 combines with J gene TRBJ2-1, with a weak D call TRBD2 (6 bases). The CDR3 has 15 residues. Germline assignment: CDR1 SEHNR and CDR2 FQNEAQ (reference sequence). V was pared by 5 bases and J by 6 bases, with 17 bases between. The CDR3 reads CASSHRDSTSNEQFF. Written as DNA, the CDR3 is TGTGCCAGCAGCCACCGGGACTCCACGTCCAATGAGCAGTTCTTC.

The chain combines TRBV11-1 with TRBJ2-2; 8 nucleotides agree with TRBD2. CDR1 is SGHAT and CDR2 is FQDESV in the germline V gene (reference sequence). CDR3 length: 16 residues. V lost 1 base to trimming and J lost 6 bases; unmatched junction nucleotides: 7. CDR3 nucleotide sequence: TGTGCCAGCAGCTTAGTAGCGGGGTATCCAGCCGGGGAGCTGTTTTTT. Its protein product is CASSLVAGYPAGELFF. The full variable domain, with the rest looked up from reference TRBV11-1 and TRBJ2-2, is EAEVAQSPRYKITEKSQAVAFWCDPISGHATLYWYRQILGQGPELLVQFQDESVVDDSQLPKDRFSAERLKGVDSTLKIQPAELGDSAMYLCASSLVAGYPAGELFFGEGSRLTVL.

The V gene is TRBV2, the J gene TRBJ2-5; 8 bases match TRBD2. The germline gives CDR1 SNHLY, CDR2 FYNNEI. CDR3 length: 15 residues. The V and J ends lost 4 bases and 4 bases, in that order; junction bases with no gene match: 8. The CDR3 coding sequence is TGTGCCAGCAGTGCTGACCGGGGGGGAGGAGAGACCCAGTACTTC. Translation gives CASSADRGGGETQYF.

The chain carries TRBV11-3 and TRBJ1-6; 9 bases align to TRBD1. The germline gives CDR1 SGHNT, CDR2 YENEEA. Trimming took 5 bases from V and 7 from J; bases not matched to a gene: 3. This CDR3 comprises 14 residues. In DNA, the CDR3 is TGTGCCAGCAGCCGGACAGGGGAGAATTCACCCCTCCACTTT. It is translated as CASSRTGENSPLHF. Full variable domain (remainder filled in from reference TRBV11-3 and TRBJ1-6): EAGVVQSPRYKIIEKKQPVAFWCNPISGHNTLYWYLQNLGQGPELLIRYENEEAVDDSQLPKDRFSAERLKGVDSTLKIQPAELGDSAVYLCASSRTGENSPLHFGNGTRLTVT.

This chain uses TRBV14 with TRBJ2-5, with unresolved D. V lost 4 bases to trimming and J lost 5 bases, with 5 bases between them. This CDR3 has 11 residues. Germline V lookup: CDR1 SGHDN, CDR2 FVKESK. The CDR3 DNA reads as TGTGCCAGCAGCCTCGCGGAGACCCAGTACTTC. The encoded protein is CASSLAETQYF.

The chain links TRBV4-2 to TRBJ1-1; D unresolved. The V end was cut by 5 bases, the J end by 3 bases, with 16 bases between. In germline, CDR1 is LGHNA, CDR2 YNFKEQ. The CDR3 has 15 amino acids. CDR3 sequence: CASSSTLGIHTEAFF. For the CDR3, the DNA is TGTGCCAGCAGCTCAACTCTCGGGATCCACACTGAAGCTTTCTTT.

The rearrangement joins TRBV19 to TRBJ2-5; 10 positions agree with TRBD2. CDR1 and CDR2 (germline): LNHDA, SQIVND (reference sequence). CDR3 size: 18 residues. V lost 1 base, J lost 5 bases, and 13 bases stayed unmatched. DNA for the CDR3: TGTGCCAGTAGTATAGCTAGCGGGGGTGCCGGTCGGCGGGAGACCCAGTACTTC. This gives the protein CASSIASGGAGRRETQYF. The variable domain in full, completed from reference TRBV19 and TRBJ2-5, reads DGGITQSPKYLFRKEGQNVTLSCEQNLNHDAMYWYRQDPGQGLRLIYYSQIVNDFQKGDIAEGYSVSREKKESFPLTVTSAQKNPTAFYLCASSIASGGAGRRETQYFGPGTRLLVL.

This chain connects TRBV2 to TRBJ2-7, with 9 bases matching TRBD1. V trimming: 6 bases; J trimming: 0 bases; junction bases outside the gene matches: 6. This CDR3 contains 15 residues. Germline CDR1 is SNHLY and CDR2 is FYNNEI. The CDR3: CASRPGQGLSYEQYF. In DNA form, the CDR3 reads TGTGCCAGCAGACCTGGACAGGGGCTCTCCTACGAGCAGTACTTC.

This chain connects TRBV19 to TRBJ2-7, with 9 bases aligning to TRBD1. This CDR3 is 16 amino acids long. The germline V gene has CDR1 LNHDA and CDR2 SQIVND (reference sequence). Trimming cost V 4 bases and J 5 bases; bases outside gene matches: 12. In DNA form, the CDR3 reads TGTGCCAGTAGTAAGGCCGCACCACAGGGGGCCAACGAGCAGTACTTC. Encoded protein: CASSKAAPQGANEQYF.

This clone was detected ten times or more. The chain is built from TRBV7-9 and TRBJ1-2; TRBD1 matches 8 bases. The germline V gene encodes CDR1 SEHNR and CDR2 FQNEAQ (reference sequence). CDR3 size: 13 residues. V shed 5 bases and J 4 bases; nucleotides not matched to a gene: 3. The CDR3 bases are TGTGCCAGCAGCGGACAGGGCCGCTATGGCTACACCTTC. Protein: CASSGQGRYGYTF.

The chain recombines TRBV29-1 with TRBJ2-5, with D perhaps matching TRBD1 (5 bases). The CDR3 is 13 residues long. V shed 3 bases and J shed 5 bases, with 13 bases lying between them. Germline V lookup: CDR1 SQVTM, CDR2 ANQGSEA. The CDR3: CSVDLPGRETQYF. In DNA, the CDR3 is TGCAGCGTTGATCTACCAGGGCGGGAGACCCAGTACTTC.

The chain carries TRBV19 and TRBJ1-2; 9 nucleotides line up with TRBD1. The CDR3 length is 12 residues. Germline V lookup: CDR1 LNHDA, CDR2 SQIVND (reference sequence). The V gene end was trimmed by 4 bases and the J gene end by 8 bases; junction bases not matched to a gene: 2. The CDR3 spells CASSRTGGGYTF. CDR3 bases: TGTGCCAGTAGTAGAACAGGGGGCGGCTACACCTTC.

The chain links TRBV2 to TRBJ1-6; 9 nucleotides match TRBD1. Germline CDR1 is SNHLY and CDR2 is FYNNEI. The CDR3 extends over 14 amino acids. V dropped 6 bases and J dropped 10; count of bases not matched to a gene: 7. Here the CDR3 DNA reads TGTGCCAGCAGACAGGACAGGGGTAGATCACCCCTCCACTTT. Translation gives CASRQDRGRSPLHF.

This chain uses TRBV9 with TRBJ2-7; 7 positions agree with TRBD2. V lost 1 base to trimming and J lost 3 bases; unmatched junction nucleotides: 4. CDR1 is SGDLS, CDR2 YYNGEE, per germline. The CDR3 has 14 amino acids. In DNA, the CDR3 is TGTGCCAGCAGCGTATCGAGCGGGGACTACGAGCAGTACTTC. It is translated as CASSVSSGDYEQYF.

Written as DNA, the CDR3 is TGTGCCGGTAGCGGGGGCCATTACGAGCAGTACTTC. The encoded protein is CAGSGGHYEQYF. The V gene is TRBV2, the J gene TRBJ2-7; TRBD2 agrees at 9 bases. V was clipped by 11 bases and J by 4 bases; unmatched bases: 6. The CDR3 has 12 residues. The germline V gene has CDR1 SNHLY and CDR2 FYNNEI.

The V and J genes are TRBV6-4 and TRBJ2-3; TRBD2 aligns across 8 bases. This CDR3 is built from 15 residues. The germline gives CDR1 MRHNA, CDR2 SNTAGT. After removal of 3 bases from V and 4 bases from J, the junction contained 6 bases not matched to a gene. For the CDR3, the DNA is TGTGCCAGCAGTGAGAAGGGACTAGTTGCAGATACGCAGTATTTT. Translated, it gives CASSEKGLVADTQYF.

The chain uses TRBV5-6 and TRBJ1-5; D gene unclear. Germline CDR1 and CDR2: SGHDT and YYEEEE. CDR3 length equals 16 residues. Trimming left V 0 bases short and J 1 base short, with 11 bases between. The CDR3: CASSLEVRESNQPQHF. The CDR3 DNA follows: TGTGCCAGCAGCTTGGAGGTGCGGGAGAGCAATCAGCCCCAGCATTTT.

This chain links TRBV19 with TRBJ1-1; D not resolved. Trimming took off 4 bases at V and 4 bases at J, with 13 bases between the two ends. Germline loops: CDR1 LNHDA, CDR2 SQIVND (reference sequence). The CDR3 runs 14 residues. CDR3 sequence: CASSNRDTSTEAFF. The DNA of the CDR3 is TGTGCCAGTAGTAACCGAGACACTTCCACTGAAGCTTTCTTT.

There are a few counts of this clone. CDR3 DNA sequence: TGTGCCAGCAGCTTATCCGGGACAGCTAAAGGCGATGAGCAGTTCTTC. Translated, it gives CASSLSGTAKGDEQFF. The chain carries TRBV7-3 and TRBJ2-1, with 7 bases that match TRBD1. Germline values: CDR1 SGHTA, CDR2 FQGTGA. J gave up 8 bases and V 2 bases, and 12 bases lay outside the gene matches. The CDR3 is 16 amino acids.